This is a list of T cell receptor beta chains from one sample in a study of shared clonotypes between healthy human individuals. Repertoires were generated with immunoSEQ multiplex PCR, while TCRdb's copy carries only in-frame clones and drops some. The repertoire holds some 2,500,000 clones, with about nine tenths as singletons. Sequencing was done on a sample of naive CD4+ T cells from PBMCs. The receptors shown here come from a young man in good health. Some clones in this sample may be carry-over from other donors' samples. Each CDR3 is given with its conserved first and last residue. The D gene is left open where the match is weak. Clone size is not always given. Where it is, it says once, few, many or a class for expanded clones.

D	J	V	size	CDR3	DNA
NA	TRBJ2-5	TRBV5-1	NA	CASSLGQQETQYF	TGCGCCAGCAGCTTGGGGCAGCAAGAGACCCAGTACTTC
TRBD1	TRBJ1-1	TRBV7-9	NA	CASNPLSRTGAFF	TGTGCCAGCAACCCCCTGAGCCGGACAGGAGCTTTCTTT
NA	TRBJ2-3	TRBV5-6	NA	CASSSWTVRTDTQYF	TGTGCCAGCAGCTCCTGGACGGTCCGCACAGATACGCAGTATTTT
NA	TRBJ1-2	TRBV4-2	NA	CASSSRTASNYGYTF	TGTGCCAGCAGCTCCCGGACAGCCTCTAACTATGGCTACACCTTC
TRBD2	TRBJ2-3	TRBV4-3	NA	CASSQGSLAGSTDTQYF	TGCGCCAGCAGCCAAGGGTCTCTAGCGGGAAGCACAGATACGCAGTATTTT
TRBD2	TRBJ2-5	TRBV25-1	NA	CASGLAGIEETQYF	TGTGCCAGCGGACTAGCGGGAATCGAAGAGACCCAGTACTTC
NA	TRBJ2-7	TRBV6-6	NA	CASRGWEPYEQYF	TGTGCCAGCAGAGGGTGGGAGCCCTACGAGCAGTACTTC
NA	TRBJ2-1	TRBV6-5	NA	CASSRDGSYNEQFF	TGTGCCAGCAGTAGGGACGGCTCCTACAATGAGCAGTTCTTC
NA	TRBJ1-5	TRBV28	NA	CASSRSLTGTNQPQHF	TGTGCCAGCAGCAGGTCACTAACAGGGACTAATCAGCCCCAGCATTTT
TRBD2	TRBJ2-1	TRBV15	NA	CATSRAPFLAGGEEQFF	TGTGCCACCAGCAGAGCCCCGTTTCTAGCGGGAGGAGAGGAGCAGTTCTTC
TRBD1	TRBJ1-5	TRBV4-1	NA	CASSQRQGNSNQPQHF	TGCGCCAGCAGCCAAAGACAGGGAAATAGCAATCAGCCCCAGCATTTT
NA	TRBJ1-2	TRBV11-2	NA	CASSHRNPEEGYF	TGTGCCAGCAGCCACCGAAACCCCGAGGAGGGATACTTC
TRBD2	TRBJ2-7	TRBV5-1	NA	CASNSGSAYEQYF	TGCGCCAGCAATAGCGGGAGCGCCTACGAGCAGTACTTC
TRBD1	TRBJ1-6	TRBV30	NA	CAWSVWGQGLNSPLHF	TGTGCCTGGAGTGTATGGGGACAGGGGTTGAATTCACCCCTCCACTTT
TRBD1	TRBJ2-3	TRBV13	NA	CASSLDGQGATDTQYF	TGTGCCAGCAGCTTAGATGGACAGGGGGCGACAGATACGCAGTATTTT
NA	TRBJ1-4	TRBV27	NA	CASSSRTVNEKLFF	TGTGCCAGCAGCTCCAGGACGGTAAATGAAAAACTGTTTTTT
NA	TRBJ2-5	TRBV28	NA	CASSWARGETQYF	TGTGCCAGCAGTTGGGCGAGGGGGGAGACCCAGTACTTC
TRBD2	TRBJ2-5	TRBV5-4	NA	CASSLSWREKGTQYF	TGTGCCAGCAGCTTGAGTTGGCGGGAGAAGGGGACCCAGTACTTC
NA	TRBJ1-2	TRBV7-2	NA	CASSAEGRSLGGYTF	TGTGCCAGCAGCGCAGAGGGCAGGAGCCTCGGGGGCTACACCTTC
TRBD2	TRBJ2-5	TRBV27	NA	CASRTSGNQETQYF	TGTGCCAGCAGGACTAGCGGGAACCAAGAGACCCAGTACTTC
TRBD2	TRBJ2-7	TRBV2	NA	CASSQIIWGGYEQYF	TGTGCCAGCAGCCAGATCATTTGGGGAGGGTACGAGCAGTACTTC
NA	TRBJ2-1	TRBV19	NA	CASSIQGQNFEQFF	TGTGCCAGTAGTATTCAGGGCCAAAACTTTGAGCAGTTCTTC
TRBD2	TRBJ2-7	TRBV5-1	NA	CASSFGGGGPHEQYF	TGCGCCAGCAGCTTCGGTGGGGGAGGGCCCCACGAGCAGTACTTC
TRBD1	TRBJ2-1	TRBV5-4	NA	CASSLLGGSSYNEQFF	TGTGCCAGCAGCTTGTTAGGGGGCAGCTCCTACAATGAGCAGTTCTTC
TRBD2	TRBJ2-7	TRBV6-5	NA	CASSYRLAGDPYEQYF	TGTGCCAGCAGTTACCGACTAGCGGGAGACCCCTACGAGCAGTACTTC
NA	TRBJ1-4	TRBV19	once	CASSDRAGWEKLFF	TGTGCCAGCTCTGACCGGGCGGGTTGGGAAAAACTGTTTTTT
TRBD2	TRBJ2-7	TRBV19	NA	CASSIGTSGRAVHEQYF	TGTGCCAGTAGTATAGGGACTAGCGGGAGGGCCGTCCACGAGCAGTACTTC
TRBD2	TRBJ2-7	TRBV7-6	NA	CASSPELAGESYEQYF	TGTGCCAGCAGCCCAGAACTAGCGGGAGAGTCCTACGAGCAGTACTTC
NA	TRBJ2-5	TRBV7-3	NA	CASSRRPEETQYF	TGTGCCAGCAGCCGCAGACCCGAAGAGACCCAGTACTTC
TRBD2	TRBJ2-1	TRBV4-1	NA	CASSQLLLADINEQFF	TGCGCCAGCAGCCAACTCCTACTAGCGGATATCAATGAGCAGTTCTTC
TRBD2	TRBJ2-4	TRBV28	NA	CASSTPAEAGVLNIQYF	TGTGCCAGCAGTACCCCCGCGGAAGCGGGAGTTCTCAACATTCAGTACTTC
NA	TRBJ1-3	TRBV28	NA	CASSSTYPGDGTSGNTIYF	TGTGCCAGCAGTTCCACGTACCCTGGGGACGGCACCTCTGGAAACACCATATATTTT
NA	TRBJ2-5	TRBV5-1	NA	CASSFGQPAQETQYF	TGCGCCAGCAGCTTCGGACAGCCAGCCCAAGAGACCCAGTACTTC
NA	TRBJ2-7	TRBV6-6	NA	CASRPELAVHEQYF	TGTGCCAGCAGGCCCGAGCTTGCAGTCCACGAGCAGTACTTC
TRBD2	TRBJ2-1	TRBV19	NA	CASSNGGVRKQFF	TGTGCCAGTAGTAATGGGGGGGTTAGGAAGCAGTTCTTC
TRBD2	TRBJ2-7	TRBV28	NA	CASSPGLAENEQYF	TGTGCCAGCAGTCCGGGACTAGCGGAGAACGAGCAGTACTTC
NA	TRBJ2-5	TRBV19	NA	CASRPRGRGGQETQYF	TGTGCCAGTAGGCCCCGGGGAAGGGGGGGCCAAGAGACCCAGTACTTC
NA	TRBJ1-4	TRBV10-3	NA	CASGGGTTNEKLFF	TGTGCTTCGGGCGGGGGGACAACTAATGAAAAACTGTTTTTT
TRBD2	TRBJ2-3	TRBV15	NA	CATSRDARGTSGSADTQYF	TGTGCCACCAGCAGAGATGCGCGTGGGACTAGCGGGAGTGCAGATACGCAGTATTTT
NA	TRBJ2-1	TRBV28	NA	CASTQRDEQFF	TGTGCCAGCACCCAAAGGGATGAGCAGTTCTTC
TRBD2	TRBJ2-3	TRBV14	NA	CASSQAWHKLAVITDTQYF	TGTGCCAGCAGCCAAGCATGGCACAAACTAGCGGTCATAACAGATACGCAGTATTTT
NA	TRBJ1-1	TRBV14	NA	CASSQYDAGTKAFF	TGTGCCAGCAGCCAGTATGACGCCGGGACCAAAGCTTTCTTT
NA	TRBJ2-3	TRBV7-9	NA	CASSLATGMLLTQYF	TGTGCCAGCAGCTTAGCAACCGGAATGCTCTTAACTCAGTATTTT
TRBD2	TRBJ2-3	TRBV19	NA	CASSIGTSGSTDTQYF	TGTGCCAGTAGTATAGGGACTAGCGGTAGCACAGATACGCAGTATTTT
NA	TRBJ1-1	TRBV6-5	NA	CASSSPDLQSFF	TGTGCCAGCAGTTCCCCGGATTTGCAGTCTTTCTTT
NA	TRBJ2-7	TRBV27	NA	CASSLWGGFPYEQYF	TGTGCCAGCAGTTTATGGGGCGGGTTCCCCTACGAGCAGTACTTC
TRBD2	TRBJ2-5	TRBV5-6	NA	CASTGRGPILLETQYF	TGTGCCAGCACCGGGAGGGGCCCTATCCTCCTCGAGACCCAGTACTTC
NA	TRBJ1-1	TRBV2	NA	CASLLELLNTEAFF	TGTGCCAGCCTACTGGAACTTTTGAACACTGAAGCTTTCTTT
TRBD1	TRBJ2-7	TRBV7-2	NA	CASSSQQGISYEQYF	TGTGCCAGCAGCTCGCAACAGGGGATCTCCTACGAGCAGTACTTC
TRBD1	TRBJ1-2	TRBV29-1	NA	CSVETGATNYGYTF	TGCAGCGTTGAGACAGGGGCGACAAACTATGGCTACACCTTC
TRBD2	TRBJ2-3	TRBV7-3	NA	CASSSGLALSTDTQYF	TGTGCCAGCAGCTCAGGACTAGCCCTAAGCACAGATACGCAGTATTTT
NA	TRBJ2-1	TRBV18	NA	CASSPKTGFYNEQFF	TGTGCCAGCTCACCCAAGACCGGATTTTACAATGAGCAGTTCTTC
NA	TRBJ1-5	TRBV7-3	NA	CASSPKGGQPQHF	TGTGCCAGCAGCCCGAAAGGGGGGCAGCCCCAGCATTTT
NA	TRBJ2-6	TRBV29-1	NA	CSVPVGRAGANVLTF	TGCAGCGTTCCAGTCGGCCGCGCTGGGGCCAACGTCCTGACTTTC
TRBD1	TRBJ1-1	TRBV7-9	NA	CASGDRGSTEAFF	TGTGCCAGCGGCGACAGGGGAAGCACTGAAGCTTTCTTT